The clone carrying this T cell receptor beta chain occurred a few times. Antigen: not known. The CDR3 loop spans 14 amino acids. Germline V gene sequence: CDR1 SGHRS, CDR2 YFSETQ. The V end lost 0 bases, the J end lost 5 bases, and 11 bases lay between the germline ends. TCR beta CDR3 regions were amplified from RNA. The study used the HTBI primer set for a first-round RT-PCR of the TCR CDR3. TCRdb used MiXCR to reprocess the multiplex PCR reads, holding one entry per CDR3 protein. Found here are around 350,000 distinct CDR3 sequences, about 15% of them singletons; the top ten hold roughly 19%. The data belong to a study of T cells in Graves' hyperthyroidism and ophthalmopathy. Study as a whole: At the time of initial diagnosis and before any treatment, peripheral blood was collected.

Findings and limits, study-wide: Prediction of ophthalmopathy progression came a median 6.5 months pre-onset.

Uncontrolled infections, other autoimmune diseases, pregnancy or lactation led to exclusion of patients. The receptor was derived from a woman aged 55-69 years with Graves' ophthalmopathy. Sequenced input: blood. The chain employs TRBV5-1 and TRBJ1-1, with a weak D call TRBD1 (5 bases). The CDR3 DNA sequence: TGCGCCAGCAGCTTGGTAGGGGAGTCAACTGAAGCTTTCTTT. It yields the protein CASSLVGESTEAFF.